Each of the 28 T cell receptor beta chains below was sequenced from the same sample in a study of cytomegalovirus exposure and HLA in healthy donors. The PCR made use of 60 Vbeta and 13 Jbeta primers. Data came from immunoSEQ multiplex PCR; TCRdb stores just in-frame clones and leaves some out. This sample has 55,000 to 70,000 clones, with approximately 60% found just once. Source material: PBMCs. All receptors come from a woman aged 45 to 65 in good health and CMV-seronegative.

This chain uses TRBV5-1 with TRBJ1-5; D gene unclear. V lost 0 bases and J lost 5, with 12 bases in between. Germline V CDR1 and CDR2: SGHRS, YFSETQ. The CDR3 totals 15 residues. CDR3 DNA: TGCGCCAGCAGCTTGGATGGCGGGGTCGATCAGCCCCAGCATTTT. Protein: CASSLDGGVDQPQHF.

The CDR3 loop is CASGSGTGGITEAFF. In DNA form, the CDR3 reads TGTGCCAGCGGATCCGGGACAGGGGGCATCACTGAAGCTTTCTTT. The rearrangement joins TRBV9 to TRBJ1-1; 12 bases are a match to TRBD1. The germline V gene has CDR1 SGDLS and CDR2 YYNGEE. The CDR3 extends over 15 amino acids. Trimming at V came to 7 bases and at J to 4 bases, leaving 8 bases not matched to a gene.

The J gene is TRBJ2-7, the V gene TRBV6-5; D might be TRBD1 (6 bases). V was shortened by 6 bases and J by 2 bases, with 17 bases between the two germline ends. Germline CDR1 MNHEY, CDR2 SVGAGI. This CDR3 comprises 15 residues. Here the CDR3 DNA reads TGTGCCAGCAGCGCTCCGGGACACAATCCCTACGAGCAGTACTTC. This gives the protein CASSAPGHNPYEQYF.

CDR3 amino acids: CASSANGGIGMNTEAFF. The CDR3 DNA follows: TGTGCCAGCTCAGCCAACGGGGGAATAGGCATGAACACTGAAGCTTTCTTT. This sequence joins TRBV18 and TRBJ1-1, with D possibly TRBD1 on 5 matching bases. Per the germline V gene, CDR1 is KGHSH and CDR2 is LQKENI. The CDR3 runs to 17 residues. V shed 5 bases and J shed 0 bases, with 19 bases lying between them.

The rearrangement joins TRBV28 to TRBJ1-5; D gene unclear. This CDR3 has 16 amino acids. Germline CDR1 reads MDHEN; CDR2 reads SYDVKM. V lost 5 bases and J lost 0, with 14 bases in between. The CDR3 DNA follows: TGTGCCAGCAGTGATACCTCAGGTCATAGCAATCAGCCCCAGCATTTT. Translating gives CASSDTSGHSNQPQHF.

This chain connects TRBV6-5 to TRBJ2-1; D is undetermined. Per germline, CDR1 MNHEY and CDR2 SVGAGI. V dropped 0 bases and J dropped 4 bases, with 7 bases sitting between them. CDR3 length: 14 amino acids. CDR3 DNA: TGTGCCAGCAGTTACTCGACTGGGTACAATGAGCAGTTCTTC. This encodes CASSYSTGYNEQFF.

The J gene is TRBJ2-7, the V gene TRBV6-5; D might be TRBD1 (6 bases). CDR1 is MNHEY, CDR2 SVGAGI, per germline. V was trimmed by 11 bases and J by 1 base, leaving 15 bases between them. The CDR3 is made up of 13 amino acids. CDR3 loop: CAASRDTSYEQYF. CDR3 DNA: TGTGCCGCTTCCCGGGACACTTCCTACGAGCAGTACTTC.

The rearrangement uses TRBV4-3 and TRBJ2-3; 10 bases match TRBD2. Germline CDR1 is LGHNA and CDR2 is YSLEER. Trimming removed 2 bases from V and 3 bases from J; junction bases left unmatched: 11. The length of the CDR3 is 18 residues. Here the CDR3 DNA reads TGCGCCAGCAGCCAACAACCTCTAGCGGGAGCGGCAACAGATACGCAGTATTTT. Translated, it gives CASSQQPLAGAATDTQYF.

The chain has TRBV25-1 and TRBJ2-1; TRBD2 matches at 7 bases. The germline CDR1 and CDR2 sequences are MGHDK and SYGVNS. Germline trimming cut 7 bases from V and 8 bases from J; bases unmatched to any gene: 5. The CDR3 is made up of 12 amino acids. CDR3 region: CASTDREDEQFF. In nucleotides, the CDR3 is TGTGCCAGCACCGACCGGGAGGATGAGCAGTTCTTC. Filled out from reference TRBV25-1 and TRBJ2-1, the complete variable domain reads EADIYQTPRYLVIGTGKKITLECSQTMGHDKMYWYQQDPGMELHLIHYSYGVNSTEKGDLSSESTVSRIRTEHFPLTLESARPSHTSQYLCASTDREDEQFFGPGTRLTVL.

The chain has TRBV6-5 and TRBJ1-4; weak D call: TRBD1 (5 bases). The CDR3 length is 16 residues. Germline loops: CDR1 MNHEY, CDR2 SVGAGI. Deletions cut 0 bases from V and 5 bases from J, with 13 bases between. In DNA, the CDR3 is TGTGCCAGCAGTTACTCCTACCGACAGTTGAATGAAAAACTGTTTTTT. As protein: CASSYSYRQLNEKLFF.

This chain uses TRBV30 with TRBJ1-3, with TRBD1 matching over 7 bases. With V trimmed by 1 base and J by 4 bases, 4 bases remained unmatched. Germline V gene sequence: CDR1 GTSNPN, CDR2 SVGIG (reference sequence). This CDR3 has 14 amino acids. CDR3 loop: CAWSETGMGNTIYF. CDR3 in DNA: TGTGCCTGGAGTGAGACAGGGATGGGAAACACCATATATTTT. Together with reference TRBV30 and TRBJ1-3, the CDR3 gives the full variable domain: SQTIHQWPATLVQPVGSPLSLECTVEGTSNPNLYWYRQAAGRGLQLLFYSVGIGQISSEVPQNLSASRPQDRQFILSSKKLLLSDSGFYLCAWSETGMGNTIYFGEGSWLTVV.

CDR3 sequence: CASSLGGTGEETQYF. Here the CDR3 DNA reads TGCGCCAGCAGCTTGGGGGGGACAGGGGAAGAGACCCAGTACTTC. The chain combines TRBV5-1 with TRBJ2-5; 10 nucleotides align to TRBD1. Trimming took 0 bases from V and 3 from J; bases not matched to a gene: 2. Germline V gene data show CDR1 as SGHRS and CDR2 as YFSETQ. The CDR3 length is 15 residues.

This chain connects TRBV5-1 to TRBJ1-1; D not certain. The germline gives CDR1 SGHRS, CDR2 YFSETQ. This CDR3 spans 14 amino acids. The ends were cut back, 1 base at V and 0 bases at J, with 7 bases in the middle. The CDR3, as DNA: TGCGCCAGCAGCTTGACGTACATGAACACTGAAGCTTTCTTT. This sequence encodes CASSLTYMNTEAFF.

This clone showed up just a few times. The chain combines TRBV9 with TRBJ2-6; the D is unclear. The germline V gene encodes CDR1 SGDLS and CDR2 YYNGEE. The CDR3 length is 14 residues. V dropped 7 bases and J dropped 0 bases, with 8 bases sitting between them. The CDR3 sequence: CASEPSSGANVLTF. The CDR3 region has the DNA TGTGCCAGCGAACCGAGCTCTGGGGCCAACGTCCTGACTTTC.

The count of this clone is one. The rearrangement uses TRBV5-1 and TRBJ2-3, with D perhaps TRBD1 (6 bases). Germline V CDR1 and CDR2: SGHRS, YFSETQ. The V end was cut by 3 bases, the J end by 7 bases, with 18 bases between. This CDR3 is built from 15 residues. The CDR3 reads CASSYIPDRRYTQYF. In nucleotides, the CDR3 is TGCGCCAGCAGCTATATACCCGACAGGAGATATACGCAGTATTTT.

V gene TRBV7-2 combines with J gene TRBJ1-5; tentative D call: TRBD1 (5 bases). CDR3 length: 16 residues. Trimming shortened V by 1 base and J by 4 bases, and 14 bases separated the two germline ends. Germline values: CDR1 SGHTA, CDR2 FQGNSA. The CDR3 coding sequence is TGTGCCAGCAGCTTAGTTGGGGGGATCGGGAATCAGCCCCAGCATTTT. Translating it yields CASSLVGGIGNQPQHF.

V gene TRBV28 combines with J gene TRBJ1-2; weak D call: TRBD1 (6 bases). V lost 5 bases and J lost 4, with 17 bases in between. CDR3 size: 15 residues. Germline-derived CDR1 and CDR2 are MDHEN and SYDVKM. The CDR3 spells CASSPVLGGVYGYTF. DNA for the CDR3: TGTGCCAGCAGTCCCGTTCTAGGGGGGGTCTATGGCTACACCTTC.

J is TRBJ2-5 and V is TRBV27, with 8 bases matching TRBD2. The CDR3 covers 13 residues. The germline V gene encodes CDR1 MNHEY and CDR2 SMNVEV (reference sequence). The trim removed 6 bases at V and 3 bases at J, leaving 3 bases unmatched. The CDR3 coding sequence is TGTGCCAGCAGGCGGGGGGCGGAAGAGACCCAGTACTTC. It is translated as CASRRGAEETQYF.

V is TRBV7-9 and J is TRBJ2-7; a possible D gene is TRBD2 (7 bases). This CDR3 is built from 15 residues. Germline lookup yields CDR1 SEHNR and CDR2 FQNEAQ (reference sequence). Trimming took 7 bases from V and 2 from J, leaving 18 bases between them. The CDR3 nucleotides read TGTGCCAGCACCTCGGGGGGCGGGGTCCCCTACGAGCAGTACTTC. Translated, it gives CASTSGGGVPYEQYF.

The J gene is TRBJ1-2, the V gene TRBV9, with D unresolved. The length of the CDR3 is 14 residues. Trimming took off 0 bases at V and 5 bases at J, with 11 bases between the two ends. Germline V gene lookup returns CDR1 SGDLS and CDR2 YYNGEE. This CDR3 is CASSVEGRGYGYTF. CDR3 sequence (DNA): TGTGCCAGCAGCGTAGAAGGGAGAGGGTATGGCTACACCTTC.

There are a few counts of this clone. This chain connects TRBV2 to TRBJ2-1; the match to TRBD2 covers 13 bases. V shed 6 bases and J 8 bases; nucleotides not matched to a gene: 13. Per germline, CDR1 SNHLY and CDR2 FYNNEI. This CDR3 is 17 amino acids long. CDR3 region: CASSLGLAGPSLDEQFF. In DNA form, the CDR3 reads TGTGCCAGCAGCCTGGGACTAGCGGGGCCCTCTCTCGATGAGCAGTTCTTC.

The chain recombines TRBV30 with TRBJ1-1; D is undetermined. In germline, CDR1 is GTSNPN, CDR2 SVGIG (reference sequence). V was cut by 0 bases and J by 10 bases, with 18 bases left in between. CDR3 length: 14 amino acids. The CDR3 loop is CAWSVHRRALAAFF. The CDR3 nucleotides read TGTGCCTGGAGTGTCCACCGGAGGGCCCTCGCAGCTTTCTTT.

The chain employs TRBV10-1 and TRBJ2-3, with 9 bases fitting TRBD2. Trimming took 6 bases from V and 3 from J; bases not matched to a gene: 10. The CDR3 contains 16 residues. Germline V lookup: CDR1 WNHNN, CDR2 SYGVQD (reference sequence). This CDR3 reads CASSGGREGLTDTQYF. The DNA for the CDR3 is TGCGCCAGCAGCGGAGGGCGGGAGGGGTTAACAGATACGCAGTATTTT.

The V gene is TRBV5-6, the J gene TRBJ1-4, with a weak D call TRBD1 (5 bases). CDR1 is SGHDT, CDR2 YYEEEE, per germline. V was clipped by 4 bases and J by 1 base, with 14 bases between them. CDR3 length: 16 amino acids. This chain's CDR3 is CASSTETARTNEKLFF. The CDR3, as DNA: TGTGCCAGCAGCACTGAGACAGCACGAACTAATGAAAAACTGTTTTTT.

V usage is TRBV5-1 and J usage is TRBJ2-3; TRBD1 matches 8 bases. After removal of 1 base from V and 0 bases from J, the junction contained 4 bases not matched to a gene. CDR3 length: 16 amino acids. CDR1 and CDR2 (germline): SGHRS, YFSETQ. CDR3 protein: CASSLLRQGSTDTQYF. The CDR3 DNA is TGCGCCAGCAGCTTGCTGAGACAGGGGAGCACAGATACGCAGTATTTT.

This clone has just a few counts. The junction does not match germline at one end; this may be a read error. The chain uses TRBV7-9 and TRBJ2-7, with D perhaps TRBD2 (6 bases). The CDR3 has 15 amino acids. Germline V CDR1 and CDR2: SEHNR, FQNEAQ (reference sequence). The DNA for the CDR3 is TGTTCCAGCAGCTTAGTGGGGGGAGGTCGTTACGAGCAGTACTTC. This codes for CSSSLVGGGRYEQYF. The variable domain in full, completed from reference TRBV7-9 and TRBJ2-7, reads DTGVSQNPRHKITKRGQNVTFRCDPISEHNRLYWYRQTLGQGPEFLTYFQNEAQLEKSRLLSDRFSAERPKGSFSTLEIQRTEQGDSAMYLCSSSLVGGGRYEQYFGPGTRLTVT.

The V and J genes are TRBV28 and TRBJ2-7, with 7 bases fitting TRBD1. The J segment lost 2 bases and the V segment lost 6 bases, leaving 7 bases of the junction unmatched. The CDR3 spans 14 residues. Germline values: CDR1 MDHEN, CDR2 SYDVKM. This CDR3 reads CASSKLQGTYEQYF. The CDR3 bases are TGTGCCAGCAGCAAACTACAGGGGACCTACGAGCAGTACTTC. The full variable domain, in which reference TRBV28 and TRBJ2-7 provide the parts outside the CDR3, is DVKVTQSSRYLVKRTGEKVFLECVQDMDHENMFWYRQDPGLGLRLIYFSYDVKMKEKGDIPEGYSVSREKKERFSLILESASTNQTSMYLCASSKLQGTYEQYFGPGTRLTVT.

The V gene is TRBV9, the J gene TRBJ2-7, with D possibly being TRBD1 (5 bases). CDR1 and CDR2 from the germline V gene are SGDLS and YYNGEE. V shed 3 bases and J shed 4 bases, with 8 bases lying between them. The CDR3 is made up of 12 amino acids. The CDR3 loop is CASSASGYEQYF. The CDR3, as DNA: TGTGCCAGCAGCGCCTCAGGGTACGAGCAGTACTTC.